Described below is a single T cell receptor beta chain sequence and its context. What it binds is not known. Sequenced by immunoSEQ multiplex PCR; TCRdb stores in-frame clones only, minus some. The sample yields some 26,000 clones, roughly 90% seen once. V shed 5 bases, J shed 4 bases, and the junction held 2 bases outside the gene matches. The CDR3 is made up of 13 amino acids. Per germline, CDR1 SGHVS and CDR2 FQNEAQ. These data originate in a study of T cells in localized non-small cell lung cancer. Whole-study results and caveats: The highest T cell clonality was in uninvolved adjacent lung, above tumor. Sequencing covered just one tumor region, so heterogeneity cannot be ruled out.

The sample here was peripheral blood, taken before any cancer treatment. The clonotype was recovered from a woman aged 18-55 years with stage I lung adenocarcinoma. The chain employs TRBV7-8 and TRBJ1-3; 7 nucleotides line up with TRBD1. The CDR3 bases are TGTGCCAGCAGCGCGGGACAGGGAAACACCATATATTTT. Protein: CASSAGQGNTIYF.